This section outlines one T cell receptor beta chain sequence together with its context. Trimming cost V 3 bases and J 4 bases, with 17 bases left between them. CDR3 length equals 16 residues. Germline CDR1 and CDR2: SGHNT and YYREEE (reference sequence). These data come from a study of blood T cell repertoires in COVID-19. On the study more broadly: T cells, B-cell-depleted T cells, or PBMCs provided the cDNA or gDNA that served as material.

This table comes from immunoSEQ multiplex PCR, and its TCRdb copy is limited to in-frame clones, with some not included. In the table there are 450,000 or so clones, 80% to 90% of which are singletons. This clonotype was obtained from a man younger than 30 with COVID-19, enrolled during active disease. This sequence joins TRBV5-4 and TRBJ2-1, with a tentative D call TRBD1 (6 bases). Sequenced material: peripheral blood. The CDR3 region has the DNA TGTGCCAGCAGCTCCCCTAACAGGGAGCTATACAATGAGCAGTTCTTC. Amino acid sequence: CASSSPNRELYNEQFF.